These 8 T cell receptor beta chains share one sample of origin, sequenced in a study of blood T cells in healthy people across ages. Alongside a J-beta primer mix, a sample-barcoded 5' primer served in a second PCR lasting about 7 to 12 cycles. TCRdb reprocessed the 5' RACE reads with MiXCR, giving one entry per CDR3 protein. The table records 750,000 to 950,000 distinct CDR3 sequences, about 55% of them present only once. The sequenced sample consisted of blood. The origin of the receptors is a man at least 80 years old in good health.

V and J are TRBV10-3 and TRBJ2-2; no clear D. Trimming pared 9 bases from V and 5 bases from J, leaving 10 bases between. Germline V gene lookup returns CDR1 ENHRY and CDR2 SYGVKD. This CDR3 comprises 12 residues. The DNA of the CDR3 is TGTGCCATTAGTCAGCTAACCGGGGAGCTGTTTTTT. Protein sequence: CAISQLTGELFF.

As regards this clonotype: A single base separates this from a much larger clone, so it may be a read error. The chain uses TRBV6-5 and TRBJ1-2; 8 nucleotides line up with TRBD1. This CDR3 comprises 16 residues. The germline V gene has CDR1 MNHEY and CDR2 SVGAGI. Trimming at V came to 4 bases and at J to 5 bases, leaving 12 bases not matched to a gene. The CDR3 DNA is TGTGCCAGCAGTTTAGTATCCTGGACAGGGAGTTATGGCTACACCTTC. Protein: CASSLVSWTGSYGYTF.

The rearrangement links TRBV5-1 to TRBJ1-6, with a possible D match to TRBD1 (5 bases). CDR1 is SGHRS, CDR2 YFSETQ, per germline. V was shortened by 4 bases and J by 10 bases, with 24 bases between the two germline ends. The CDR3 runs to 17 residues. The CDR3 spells CASSALGGTAGMSPLHF. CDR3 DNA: TGCGCCAGCAGCGCCCTCGGGGGGACTGCAGGAATGTCACCCCTCCACTTT.

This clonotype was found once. The CDR3 sequence is CSVDGTGWETQYF. The DNA of the CDR3 is TGCAGCGTTGATGGGACAGGGTGGGAGACCCAGTACTTC. This chain connects TRBV29-1 to TRBJ2-5, with 9 bases aligning to TRBD1. Germline V gives CDR1 SQVTM, CDR2 ANQGSEA. The ends lost 3 bases at V and 5 bases at J; junction bases unmatched: 4. CDR3 length equals 13 residues.

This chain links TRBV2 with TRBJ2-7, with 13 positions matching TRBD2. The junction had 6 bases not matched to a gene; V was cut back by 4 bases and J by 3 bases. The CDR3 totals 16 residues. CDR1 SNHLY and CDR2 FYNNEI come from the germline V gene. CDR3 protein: CASSGGTSGTRYEQYF. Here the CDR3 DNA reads TGTGCCAGCAGTGGCGGGACTAGCGGGACACGCTACGAGCAGTACTTC.

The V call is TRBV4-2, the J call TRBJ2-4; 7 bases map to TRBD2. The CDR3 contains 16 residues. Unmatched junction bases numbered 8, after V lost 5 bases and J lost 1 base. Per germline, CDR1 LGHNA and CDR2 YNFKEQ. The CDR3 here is CASSSTVGGAKNIQYF. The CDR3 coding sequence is TGTGCCAGCAGCTCGACAGTGGGGGGGGCCAAAAACATTCAGTACTTC.

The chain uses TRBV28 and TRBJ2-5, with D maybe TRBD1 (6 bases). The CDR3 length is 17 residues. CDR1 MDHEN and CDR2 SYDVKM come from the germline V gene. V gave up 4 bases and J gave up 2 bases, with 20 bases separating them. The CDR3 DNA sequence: TGTGCCAGCAGTTCGCCCTGGACAGAACCAAGTCAAGAGACCCAGTACTTC. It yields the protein CASSSPWTEPSQETQYF. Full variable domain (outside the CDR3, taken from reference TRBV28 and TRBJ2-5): DVKVTQSSRYLVKRTGEKVFLECVQDMDHENMFWYRQDPGLGLRLIYFSYDVKMKEKGDIPEGYSVSREKKERFSLILESASTNQTSMYLCASSSPWTEPSQETQYFGPGTRLLVL.

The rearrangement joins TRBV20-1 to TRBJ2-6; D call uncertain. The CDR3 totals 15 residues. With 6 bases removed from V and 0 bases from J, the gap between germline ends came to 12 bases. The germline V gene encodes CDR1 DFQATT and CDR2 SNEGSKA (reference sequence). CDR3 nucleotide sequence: TGCAGTGCCCCCCGGCAGAGCTCTGGGGCCAACGTCCTGACTTTC. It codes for CSAPRQSSGANVLTF.